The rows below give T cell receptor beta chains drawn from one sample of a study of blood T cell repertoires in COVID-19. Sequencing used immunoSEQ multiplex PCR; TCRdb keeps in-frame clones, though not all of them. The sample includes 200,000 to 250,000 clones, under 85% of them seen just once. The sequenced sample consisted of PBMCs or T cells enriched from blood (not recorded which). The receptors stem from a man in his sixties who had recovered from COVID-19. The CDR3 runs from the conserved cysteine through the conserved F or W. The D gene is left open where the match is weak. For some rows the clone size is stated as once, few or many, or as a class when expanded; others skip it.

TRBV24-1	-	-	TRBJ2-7	CATSDLRVSSDRSLREQYF	TGTGCCACCAGTGATTTGAGAGTCTCTTCTGACAGGTCCTTGAGGGAGCAGTACTTC
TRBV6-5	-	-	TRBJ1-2	CASSYSLFGDYGGYTF	TGTGCCAGCAGTTACTCGTTATTTGGGGACTACGGCGGCTACACCTTC
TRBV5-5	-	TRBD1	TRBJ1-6	CASSRDRGSSYNSPLHF	TGTGCCAGCAGCCGGGACAGGGGCAGCTCCTATAATTCACCCCTCCACTTT
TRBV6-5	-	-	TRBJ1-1	CASSLGGSQTEAFF	TGTGCCAGCAGCCTTGGAGGCAGCCAGACTGAAGCTTTCTTT
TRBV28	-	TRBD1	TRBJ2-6	CASRPGQGFSGANVLTF	TGTGCCAGCAGGCCGGGACAGGGGTTTTCTGGGGCCAACGTCCTGACTTTC
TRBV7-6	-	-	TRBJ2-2	CASSSRTMATGELFF	TGTGCCAGCAGCTCCCGGACAATGGCCACCGGGGAGCTGTTTTTT
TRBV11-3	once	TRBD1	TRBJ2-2	CASSLEPDRVNTGELFF	TGTGCCAGCAGCTTAGAACCCGACAGGGTGAACACCGGGGAGCTGTTTTTT
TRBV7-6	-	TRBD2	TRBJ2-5	CASSFLKGGEETQYF	TGTGCCAGCAGCTTCCTCAAGGGAGGGGAAGAGACCCAGTACTTC
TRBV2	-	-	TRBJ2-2	CASRRAGNTGELFF	TGTGCCAGCAGGCGTGCAGGGAACACCGGGGAGCTGTTTTTT
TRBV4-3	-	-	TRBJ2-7	CASSQEFTSVYEQYF	TGCGCCAGCAGCCAAGAATTCACGAGCGTCTACGAGCAGTACTTC
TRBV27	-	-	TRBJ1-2	CASRMPGQEYGYTF	TGTGCCAGCAGGATGCCGGGACAAGAGTATGGCTACACCTTC
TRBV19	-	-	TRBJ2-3	CASSLASTDTQYF	TGTGCCAGTTCTCTCGCGAGCACAGATACGCAGTATTTT
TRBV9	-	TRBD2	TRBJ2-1	CASSSGGAPYNEQFF	TGTGCCAGCAGTAGCGGGGGGGCCCCCTACAATGAGCAGTTCTTC
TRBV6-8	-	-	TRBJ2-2	CASRELETGELFF	TGTGCCAGCAGGGAGCTTGAAACCGGGGAGCTGTTTTTT
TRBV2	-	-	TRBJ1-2	CASSQGRGTGYTF	TGTGCCAGCAGTCAGGGGAGGGGTACGGGCTACACCTTC
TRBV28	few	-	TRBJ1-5	CASSGLNQPQHF	TGTGCCAGCAGCGGACTGAATCAGCCCCAGCATTTT
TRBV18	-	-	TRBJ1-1	CASSPDRLNTEAFF	TGTGCCAGCTCCCCGGACAGACTGAACACTGAAGCTTTCTTT
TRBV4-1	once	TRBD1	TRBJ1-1	CASSQQGGGIEAFF	TGCGCCAGCAGCCAGCAGGGGGGCGGAATTGAAGCTTTCTTT
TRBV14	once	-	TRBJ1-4	CASSPGVVTNEKLFF	TGTGCCAGCAGTCCCGGGGTCGTCACTAATGAAAAACTGTTTTTT
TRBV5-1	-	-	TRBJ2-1	CASSLGVRGRDNEQFF	TGCGCCAGCAGCTTGGGAGTCAGGGGTAGAGACAATGAGCAGTTCTTC